The 22 T cell receptor beta chains reported below all come from one sample, sequenced in a study of cytomegalovirus exposure and HLA in healthy donors. The PCR employed 60 Vbeta primers together with 13 Jbeta primers. The table came from immunoSEQ multiplex PCR; TCRdb's copy has only in-frame clones and leaves some out. This sample yields 200,000 to 300,000 clones, of which almost 85% are seen a single time; approximately 2% belongs to the top ten. The sequenced material came from PBMCs. The source of these receptors is a woman aged 40 to 50 in good health and CMV-seropositive.

This chain uses TRBV5-1 with TRBJ2-7, with D maybe TRBD1 (5 bases). Trimming removed 4 bases from V and 4 bases from J, with 15 bases in between. CDR1 and CDR2 (germline): SGHRS, YFSETQ. The CDR3 runs 14 residues. The CDR3 loop is CASSLPTEIYEQYF. The CDR3 coding sequence is TGCGCCAGCAGCCTCCCGACAGAAATTTACGAGCAGTACTTC.

V usage is TRBV10-3 and J usage is TRBJ2-3, with unresolved D. Germline CDR1 and CDR2: ENHRY and SYGVKD. V was clipped by 3 bases and J by 5 bases, with 15 bases between them. CDR3 size: 15 residues. The CDR3 is CAISDLSFDRDTQYF. Here the CDR3 DNA reads TGTGCCATCAGTGATCTTTCGTTCGATAGAGATACGCAGTATTTT.

J is TRBJ1-2 and V is TRBV6-5, with TRBD1 identical over 9 bases. Per germline, CDR1 MNHEY and CDR2 SVGAGI. Germline trimming cut 6 bases from V and 8 bases from J; bases unmatched to any gene: 10. There are 14 residues in the CDR3. CDR3 sequence (DNA): TGTGCCAGCAGCAGACTGGGGACAGGGAACGGCTACACCTTC. Translating gives CASSRLGTGNGYTF.

The CDR3 protein is CASTGQGLGEKLFF. For the CDR3, the DNA is TGTGCCAGCACTGGACAGGGCCTCGGTGAAAAACTGTTTTTT. This rearrangement joins TRBV6-5 to TRBJ1-4, with 8 bases that match TRBD1. The CDR3 length is 14 residues. Per germline, CDR1 MNHEY and CDR2 SVGAGI. V dropped 7 bases and J dropped 7; count of bases not matched to a gene: 8.

V is TRBV7-3 and J is TRBJ1-1; 9 nucleotides align to TRBD1. This CDR3 is 14 amino acids long. Germline V gives CDR1 SGHTA, CDR2 FQGTGA. The V and J ends lost 5 bases and 1 base, in that order; junction bases with no gene match: 2. The DNA of the CDR3 is TGTGCCAGCAGCCTGGGACAGGGGAACACTGAAGCTTTCTTT. Translation gives CASSLGQGNTEAFF.

CDR3 nucleotides: TGCGCCAGCAGCTTGGCTCGAGCGGGAGGGGCGGATACGCAGTATTTT. Encoded protein: CASSLARAGGADTQYF. The chain employs TRBV5-1 and TRBJ2-3, with 10 bases that match TRBD2. The CDR3 totals 16 residues. CDR1 and CDR2 (germline): SGHRS, YFSETQ. V trimming: 0 bases; J trimming: 6 bases; junction bases outside the gene matches: 7.

This clone turned up a few times. The chain employs TRBV2 and TRBJ2-1, with TRBD2 matching 7 bases. Germline V CDR1 and CDR2: SNHLY, FYNNEI. The J segment lost 8 bases and the V segment lost 0 bases, leaving 7 bases of the junction unmatched. This CDR3 comprises 15 residues. The CDR3 nucleotides are TGTGCCAGCAGTGAAGCGGTGGGAGGGATCTATGAGCAGTTCTTC. This codes for CASSEAVGGIYEQFF. Supplemented by reference TRBV2 and TRBJ2-1, the full variable domain reads EPEVTQTPSHQVTQMGQEVILRCVPISNHLYFYWYRQILGQKVEFLVSFYNNEISEKSEIFDDQFSVERPDGSNFTLKIRSTKLEDSAMYFCASSEAVGGIYEQFFGPGTRLTVL.

This chain joins TRBV18 and TRBJ2-5, with D possibly matching TRBD1 (5 bases). This CDR3 has 11 amino acids. CDR1 is KGHSH, CDR2 LQKENI, per germline. V was trimmed by 0 bases and J by 9 bases, leaving 5 bases between them. CDR3: CASSPPGAQYF. As DNA, the CDR3 is TGTGCCAGCTCACCACCAGGGGCCCAGTACTTC.

V and J are TRBV4-3 and TRBJ2-3, with 8 bases lining up with TRBD2. Trimming at V came to 4 bases and at J to 0 bases, leaving 3 bases not matched to a gene. This CDR3 contains 15 residues. Germline CDR1 reads LGHNA; CDR2 reads YSLEER. CDR3 sequence: CASSPSSGSTDTQYF. DNA of the CDR3: TGCGCCAGCAGCCCATCTAGCGGGAGCACAGATACGCAGTATTTT.

The rearrangement uses TRBV30 and TRBJ2-1, with TRBD2 matching over 11 bases. This CDR3 contains 18 residues. V gave up 0 bases and J gave up 2 bases; unmatched junction bases: 9. From germline, CDR1 is GTSNPN and CDR2 SVGIG (reference sequence). DNA for the CDR3: TGTGCCTGGAGTGTACGGGGTAGCGGGAGGGCTGCCTACAATGAGCAGTTCTTC. Translating it yields CAWSVRGSGRAAYNEQFF.

V usage is TRBV6-1 and J usage is TRBJ1-2; 9 bases map to TRBD1. The V gene's germline CDR1 is MNHNS and CDR2 SASEGT. Germline trimming cut 7 bases from V and 4 bases from J; bases unmatched to any gene: 4. This CDR3 is built from 13 residues. The CDR3 DNA is TGTGCCAGCAATACAGGGGGCGGCTATGGCTACACCTTC. It translates to CASNTGGGYGYTF.

A single count supports this clone. The rearrangement links TRBV2 to TRBJ2-7, with D maybe TRBD2 (6 bases). V was clipped by 8 bases and J by 3 bases, with 14 bases between them. The CDR3 covers 13 residues. Germline CDR1 and CDR2: SNHLY and FYNNEI. This CDR3 reads CASGIGEVYEQYF. In DNA form, the CDR3 reads TGTGCCAGCGGAATCGGGGAGGTCTACGAGCAGTACTTC. Complete variable domain (other parts from reference TRBV2 and TRBJ2-7): EPEVTQTPSHQVTQMGQEVILRCVPISNHLYFYWYRQILGQKVEFLVSFYNNEISEKSEIFDDQFSVERPDGSNFTLKIRSTKLEDSAMYFCASGIGEVYEQYFGPGTRLTVT.

The CDR3 bases are TGCAGCGTTGAAGGGGGTAGCGACCACAATGAGCAGTTCTTC. This translates into CSVEGGSDHNEQFF. The chain joins TRBV29-1 to TRBJ2-1, with a weak D call TRBD2 (5 bases). The CDR3 loop spans 14 amino acids. Between the trimmed V and J ends, which lost 1 base and 5 bases, there was a span of 12 bases. Germline values: CDR1 SQVTM, CDR2 ANQGSEA.

J is TRBJ2-2 and V is TRBV27; 9 bases align to TRBD1. Germline V gene data show CDR1 as MNHEY and CDR2 as SMNVEV (reference sequence). This CDR3 is 15 amino acids long. Unmatched junction bases numbered 6, after V lost 7 bases and J lost 3 bases. The CDR3 nucleotides are TGTGCCAGCATGATACAGGGGGCAGACACCGGGGAGCTGTTTTTT. Protein product: CASMIQGADTGELFF.

Ten or more counts support this clone. The chain is built from TRBV7-9 and TRBJ2-5, with TRBD2 matching over 10 bases. V trimming: 0 bases; J trimming: 2 bases; junction bases outside the gene matches: 6. CDR1 SEHNR and CDR2 FQNEAQ come from the germline V gene (reference sequence). This CDR3 has 17 residues. The CDR3: CASSLAPLAGVQETQYF. CDR3 bases: TGTGCCAGCAGCTTAGCGCCTCTAGCGGGAGTTCAAGAGACCCAGTACTTC. The full variable domain, completed using reference TRBV7-9 and TRBJ2-5, is DTGVSQNPRHKITKRGQNVTFRCDPISEHNRLYWYRQTLGQGPEFLTYFQNEAQLEKSRLLSDRFSAERPKGSFSTLEIQRTEQGDSAMYLCASSLAPLAGVQETQYFGPGTRLLVL.

The chain has TRBV6-4 and TRBJ2-3, with 14 bases lining up with TRBD2. V lost 1 base and J lost 4; bases outside the gene matches: 1. This CDR3 is 16 amino acids long. The germline CDR1 and CDR2 sequences are MRHNA and SNTAGT. The CDR3 protein is CASSDWTSGGSDTQYF. DNA of the CDR3: TGTGCCAGCAGTGACTGGACTAGCGGGGGGTCAGATACGCAGTATTTT.

The chain is built from TRBV14 and TRBJ2-4; 7 positions match TRBD2. The CDR3 contains 15 residues. Losses at the gene ends were 4 bases for V and 0 bases for J; bases not matched to a gene: 3. CDR1 is SGHDN and CDR2 is FVKESK in the germline V gene. The CDR3 DNA reads TGTGCCAGCAGCCGCGGGGGAGAAGCCAAAAACATTCAGTACTTC. Translating gives CASSRGGEAKNIQYF.

This rearrangement joins TRBV4-2 to TRBJ2-1, with D maybe TRBD2 (5 bases). The CDR3 covers 14 residues. The V gene lost 2 bases and the J gene lost 7 bases, with 12 bases spanning the gap. The V gene's germline CDR1 is LGHNA and CDR2 YNFKEQ. CDR3 nucleotides: TGTGCCAGCAGCCAACCACTAGATGCGAATGAGCAGTTCTTC. As protein: CASSQPLDANEQFF.

Here the CDR3 reads CASTLASGNYEQYF. The CDR3 coding sequence is TGTGCCAGCACCCTAGCTAGCGGGAACTACGAGCAGTACTTC. The rearrangement joins TRBV7-8 to TRBJ2-7, with 9 nucleotides matching TRBD2. The CDR3 totals 14 residues. Germline assignment: CDR1 SGHVS and CDR2 FQNEAQ. V shed 7 bases, J shed 3 bases, and the junction held 7 bases outside the gene matches.

The chain couples TRBV19 to TRBJ1-4; 8 nucleotides agree with TRBD1. The germline V gene has CDR1 LNHDA and CDR2 SQIVND (reference sequence). The CDR3 runs 17 residues. Trimming removed 3 bases from V and 3 bases from J; junction bases left unmatched: 9. Written as DNA, the CDR3 is TGTGCCAGTAGTATCGGGCAGGGGGCGGCAGCTAATGAAAAACTGTTTTTT. Encoded protein: CASSIGQGAAANEKLFF.

The chain recombines TRBV9 with TRBJ1-6; D is possibly TRBD1 (5 bases). Germline loops: CDR1 SGDLS, CDR2 YYNGEE. The CDR3 runs 15 residues. With 0 bases removed from V and 8 bases from J, the gap between germline ends came to 12 bases. CDR3 DNA sequence: TGTGCCAGCAGCGTAGGACAGCTGTTCTATTCACCCCTCCACTTT. Amino acids: CASSVGQLFYSPLHF.

The J gene is TRBJ2-2, the V gene TRBV2, with D possibly TRBD1 on 6 matching bases. Germline CDR1 and CDR2: SNHLY and FYNNEI. The CDR3 contains 15 residues. V was clipped by 5 bases and J by 6 bases, with 16 bases between them. The CDR3 bases are TGTGCCAGCAGTACACAGGGTCCGGCCGCCGGGGAGCTGTTTTTT. Protein: CASSTQGPAAGELFF.